Listed here are 10 T cell receptor beta chains from one sample, sequenced in a study of regulatory and conventional T cells in RAG deficiency. Genomic DNA came from blood regulatory T cells gated CD4+ CD25-high CD127-low. Using immunoSEQ multiplex PCR, the repertoire was profiled, and TCRdb retains in-frame clones only, with some absent. The table lists 12,000 or so clones, approximately 93% of them singletons, with approximately 1.3% in the top ten. These records were also assigned to another study, of regulatory T cells. That source adds: The primer mix had 52 TRBV and 13 TRBJ primers.

Sequencing was performed on CD127- CD25+ CD4+ Tregs sorted from blood. The receptors originated from a human donor in good health.

The V gene is TRBV11-2, the J gene TRBJ1-1; D is uncertain. Germline CDR1 SGHAT, CDR2 FQNNGV. The V end was cut by 4 bases, the J end by 1 base, with 7 bases between. The length of the CDR3 is 13 residues. CDR3 region: CASSWNRNTEAFF. The CDR3 nucleotides read TGTGCCAGCAGCTGGAACAGGAACACTGAAGCTTTCTTT.

The chain has TRBV27 and TRBJ1-4, with D perhaps TRBD1 (6 bases). Germline V gene sequence: CDR1 MNHEY, CDR2 SMNVEV (reference sequence). The CDR3 extends over 12 amino acids. V lost 4 bases and J 7 bases, leaving 7 bases between the germline ends. CDR3 sequence reads: CASSSQGEKLFF. The CDR3 DNA reads TGTGCCAGCAGTTCACAGGGTGAAAAACTGTTTTTT.

The J gene is TRBJ2-3, the V gene TRBV5-1; TRBD1 is a possible D gene (6 bases). The germline CDR1 and CDR2 sequences are SGHRS and YFSETQ. Trimming shortened V by 1 base and J by 6 bases, and 15 bases separated the two germline ends. The CDR3 has 15 amino acids. CDR3 region: CASSLRQGTLDTQYF. In DNA, the CDR3 is TGCGCCAGCAGCTTGCGGCAGGGGACGCTTGATACGCAGTATTTT. Complete variable domain (other parts from reference TRBV5-1 and TRBJ2-3): KAGVTQTPRYLIKTRGQQVTLSCSPISGHRSVSWYQQTPGQGLQFLFEYFSETQRNKGNFPGRFSGRQFSNSRSEMNVSTLELGDSALYLCASSLRQGTLDTQYFGPGTRLTVL.

This clone was seen once. This sequence joins TRBV19 and TRBJ1-5, with 12 positions matching TRBD1. This CDR3 is built from 15 residues. Unmatched junction bases numbered 5, after V lost 5 bases and J lost 6 bases. Per germline, CDR1 LNHDA and CDR2 SQIVND (reference sequence). The CDR3 DNA reads as TGTGCCAGTAGTCCCCGGGACAGGGGGCGTCAGCCCCAGCATTTT. It is translated as CASSPRDRGRQPQHF. The complete variable domain, with remaining parts taken from reference TRBV19 and TRBJ1-5, reads DGGITQSPKYLFRKEGQNVTLSCEQNLNHDAMYWYRQDPGQGLRLIYYSQIVNDFQKGDIAEGYSVSREKKESFPLTVTSAQKNPTAFYLCASSPRDRGRQPQHFGDGTRLSIL.

This chain uses TRBV12-5 with TRBJ1-1; D is unclear. The V and J ends lost 6 bases and 4 bases respectively, with 12 bases between them. Germline CDR1 is LGHNT and CDR2 is FRNRAP. The CDR3 extends over 13 amino acids. The CDR3 sequence: CASGPRPATEAFF. The CDR3 bases are TGTGCTAGTGGCCCTAGGCCGGCCACTGAAGCTTTCTTT.

A few counts support this clone. This chain uses TRBV6-5 with TRBJ1-1; D possibly corresponds to TRBD1 (6 bases). CDR3 length: 14 amino acids. V lost 0 bases to trimming and J lost 6 bases, with 11 bases between them. The germline CDR1 and CDR2 sequences are MNHEY and SVGAGI. CDR3: CASSYSRGSAEAFF. DNA for the CDR3: TGTGCCAGCAGTTACTCGAGGGGGTCGGCTGAAGCTTTCTTT.

This clone was observed a single time. The rearrangement uses TRBV2 and TRBJ2-3; TRBD2 aligns across 12 bases. J was trimmed by 8 bases and V by 5 bases; bases with no gene match: 5. CDR3 length: 14 residues. Germline assignment: CDR1 SNHLY and CDR2 FYNNEI. CDR3 DNA: TGTGCCAGCAGTCCGACTAGCGGGGGAGCTACGCAGTATTTT. As protein: CASSPTSGGATQYF.

This clone was counted once. CDR3 loop: CASSLGLAPWETQYF. The CDR3 DNA sequence: TGTGCCAGCAGCTTAGGTTTAGCGCCTTGGGAGACCCAGTACTTC. The V call is TRBV7-2, the J call TRBJ2-5, with D maybe TRBD2 (5 bases). V lost 1 base and J lost 5, with 14 bases in between. This CDR3 spans 15 amino acids. Germline CDR1 and CDR2: SGHTA and FQGNSA.

The chain links TRBV5-1 to TRBJ1-1, with D uncertain. Between the trimmed V and J ends, which lost 4 bases and 2 bases, there was a span of 18 bases. Germline V gene data show CDR1 as SGHRS and CDR2 as YFSETQ. CDR3 length: 16 residues. The DNA for the CDR3 is TGCGCCAGCAGCATAGAACACGGCCTGGGCAACACTGAAGCTTTCTTT. Translating it yields CASSIEHGLGNTEAFF.

This sequence joins TRBV7-3 and TRBJ2-7, with D possibly TRBD2 on 5 matching bases. The V gene's germline CDR1 is SGHTA and CDR2 FQGTGA. This CDR3 has 13 residues. V lost 0 bases, J lost 2 bases, and 5 bases lay in between. In nucleotides, the CDR3 is TGTGCCAGCAGCTTAACCGGGGCCTACGAGCAGTACTTC. Its protein is CASSLTGAYEQYF. The complete variable domain, with remaining parts taken from reference TRBV7-3 and TRBJ2-7, reads GAGVSQTPSNKVTEKGKYVELRCDPISGHTALYWYRQSLGQGPEFLIYFQGTGAADDSGLPNDRFFAVRPEGSVSTLKIQRTERGDSAVYLCASSLTGAYEQYFGPGTRLTVT.